Detailed here is one T cell receptor (beta chain). This entry comes from a study of shared clonotypes between healthy human individuals. Produced via immunoSEQ multiplex PCR; TCRdb's table is partial and in-frame only. Here the sample spans around 2.1 million clones, more than 90% being singletons. Losses at the gene ends were 3 bases for V and 3 bases for J; bases not matched to a gene: 4. Looked up from germline, CDR1 is KGHSH and CDR2 is LQKENI. The CDR3 spans 14 residues. Sequenced input: naive CD4+ T cells sorted from blood. Subset here: CD45RA+ positively selected. This clonotype was obtained from a young man in good health. The V call is TRBV18, the J call TRBJ1-2, with 7 bases fitting TRBD1. CDR3 in DNA: TGTGCCAGCTCACCCGACAGGGAGTACTATGGCTACACCTTC. As protein: CASSPDREYYGYTF.